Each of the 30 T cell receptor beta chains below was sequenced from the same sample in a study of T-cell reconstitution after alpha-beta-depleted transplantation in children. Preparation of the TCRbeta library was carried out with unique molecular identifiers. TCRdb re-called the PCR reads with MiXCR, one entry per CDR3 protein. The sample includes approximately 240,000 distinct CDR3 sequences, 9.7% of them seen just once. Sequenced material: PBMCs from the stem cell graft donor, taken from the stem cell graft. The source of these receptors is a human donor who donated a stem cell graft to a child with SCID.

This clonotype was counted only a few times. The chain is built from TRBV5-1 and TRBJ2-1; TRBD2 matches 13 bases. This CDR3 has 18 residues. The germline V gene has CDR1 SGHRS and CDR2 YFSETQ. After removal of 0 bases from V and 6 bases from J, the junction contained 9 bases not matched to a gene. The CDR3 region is CASSLDNRLAGGSNEQFF. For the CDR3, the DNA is TGCGCCAGCAGCTTGGATAACAGACTAGCGGGGGGCTCCAATGAGCAGTTCTTC.

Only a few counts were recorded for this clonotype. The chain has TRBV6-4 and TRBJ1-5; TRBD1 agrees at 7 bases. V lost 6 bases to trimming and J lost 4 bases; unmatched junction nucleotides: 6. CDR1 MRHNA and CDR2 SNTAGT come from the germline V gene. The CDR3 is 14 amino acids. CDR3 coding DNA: TGTGCCAGCAGGGGGGACAGCCTAAATCAGCCCCAGCATTTT. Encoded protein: CASRGDSLNQPQHF.

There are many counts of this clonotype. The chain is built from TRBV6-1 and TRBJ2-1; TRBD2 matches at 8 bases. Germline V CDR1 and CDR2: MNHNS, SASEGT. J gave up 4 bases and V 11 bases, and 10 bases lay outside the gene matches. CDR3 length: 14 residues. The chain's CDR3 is CASEGLARYNEQFF. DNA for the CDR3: TGTGCCTCCGAAGGACTAGCACGGTACAATGAGCAGTTCTTC.

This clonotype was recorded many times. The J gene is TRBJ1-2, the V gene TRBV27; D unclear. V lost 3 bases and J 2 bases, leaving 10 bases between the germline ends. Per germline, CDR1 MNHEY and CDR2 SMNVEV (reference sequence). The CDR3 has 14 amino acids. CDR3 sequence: CASSFHRGNYGYTF. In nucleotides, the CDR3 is TGTGCCAGCAGTTTTCATCGGGGAAACTATGGCTACACCTTC.

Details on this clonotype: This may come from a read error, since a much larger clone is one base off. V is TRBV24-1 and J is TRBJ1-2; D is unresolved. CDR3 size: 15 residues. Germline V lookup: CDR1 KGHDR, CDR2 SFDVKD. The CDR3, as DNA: TGTGCCGCCAGTGATAACGGGGTACCGGGCTATGGCTACACCTTC. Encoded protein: CAASDNGVPGYGYTF.

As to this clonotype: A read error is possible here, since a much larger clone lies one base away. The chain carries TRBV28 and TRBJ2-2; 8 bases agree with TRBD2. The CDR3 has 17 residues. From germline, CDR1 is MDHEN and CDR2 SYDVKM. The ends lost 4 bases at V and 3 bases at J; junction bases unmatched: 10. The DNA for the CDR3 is TGTGCCAGCAGTTCATCTGCCGGGACTAGTTACACCGGGGAGCTGTTTTTT. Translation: CASSSSAGTSYTGELFF.

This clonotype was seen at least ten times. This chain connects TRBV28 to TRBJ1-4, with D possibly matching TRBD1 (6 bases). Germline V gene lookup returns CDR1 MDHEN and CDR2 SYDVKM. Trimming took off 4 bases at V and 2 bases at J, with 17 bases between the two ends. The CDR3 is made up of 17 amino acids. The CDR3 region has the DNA TGTGCCAGCAGTTCCGGGACATTCCTGGGGACTAATGAAAAACTGTTTTTT. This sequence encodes CASSSGTFLGTNEKLFF.

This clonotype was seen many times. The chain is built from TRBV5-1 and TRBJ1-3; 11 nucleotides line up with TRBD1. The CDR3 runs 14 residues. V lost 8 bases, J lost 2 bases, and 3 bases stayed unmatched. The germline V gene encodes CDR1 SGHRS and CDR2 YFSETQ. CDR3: CASGTGGTGNTIYF. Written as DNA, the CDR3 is TGCGCCAGTGGGACAGGGGGGACTGGAAACACCATATATTTT.

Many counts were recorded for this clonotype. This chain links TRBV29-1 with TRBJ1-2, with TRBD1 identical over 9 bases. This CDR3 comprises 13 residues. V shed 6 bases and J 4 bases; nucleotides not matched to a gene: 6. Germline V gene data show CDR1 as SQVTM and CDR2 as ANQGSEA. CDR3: CSVATGGRYGYTF. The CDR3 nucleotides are TGCAGCGTAGCTACAGGGGGCCGCTATGGCTACACCTTC. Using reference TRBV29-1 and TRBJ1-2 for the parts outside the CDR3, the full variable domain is SAVISQKPSRDICQRGTSLTIQCQVDSQVTMMFWYRQQPGQSLTLIATANQGSEATYESGFVIDKFPISRPNLTFSTLTVSNMSPEDSSIYLCSVATGGRYGYTFGSGTRLTVV.

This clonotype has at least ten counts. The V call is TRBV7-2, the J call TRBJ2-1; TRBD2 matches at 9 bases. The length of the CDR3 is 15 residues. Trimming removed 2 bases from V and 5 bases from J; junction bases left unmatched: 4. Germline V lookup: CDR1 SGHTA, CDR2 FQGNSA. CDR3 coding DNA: TGTGCCAGCAGCTTATGGCGGGGGGGAGACAATGAGCAGTTCTTC. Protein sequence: CASSLWRGGDNEQFF.

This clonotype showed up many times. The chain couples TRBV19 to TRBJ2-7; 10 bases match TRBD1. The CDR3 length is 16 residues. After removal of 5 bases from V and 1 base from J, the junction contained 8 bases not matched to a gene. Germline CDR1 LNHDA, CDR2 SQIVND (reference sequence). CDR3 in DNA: TGTGCCAGTAGTTCCATCCGGGACAGGGGATCCTACGAGCAGTACTTC. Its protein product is CASSSIRDRGSYEQYF.

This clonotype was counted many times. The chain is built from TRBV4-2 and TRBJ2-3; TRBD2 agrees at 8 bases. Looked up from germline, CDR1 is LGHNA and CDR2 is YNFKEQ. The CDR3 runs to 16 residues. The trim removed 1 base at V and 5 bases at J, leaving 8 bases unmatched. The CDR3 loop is CASSQVPGGGEDTQYF. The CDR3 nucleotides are TGTGCCAGCAGCCAAGTACCCGGGGGGGGAGAAGATACGCAGTATTTT.

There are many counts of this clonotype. The chain's CDR3 is CASSLTSGYEQYF. CDR3 DNA sequence: TGCGCCAGCAGCTTGACATCGGGATACGAGCAGTACTTC. This chain connects TRBV5-1 to TRBJ2-7; a possible D gene is TRBD2 (5 bases). The CDR3 spans 13 residues. The V end lost 1 base, the J end lost 4 bases, and 9 bases lay between the germline ends. Germline-derived CDR1 and CDR2 are SGHRS and YFSETQ.

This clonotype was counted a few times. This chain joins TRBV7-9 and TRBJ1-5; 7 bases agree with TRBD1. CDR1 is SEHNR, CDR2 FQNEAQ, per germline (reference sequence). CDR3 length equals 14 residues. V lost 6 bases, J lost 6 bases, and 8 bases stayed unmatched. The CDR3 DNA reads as TGTGCCAGCAGTTCAGGGGGAGCCGGTCAGCCCCAGCATTTT. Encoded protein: CASSSGGAGQPQHF. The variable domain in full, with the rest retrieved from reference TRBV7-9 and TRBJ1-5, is DTGVSQNPRHKITKRGQNVTFRCDPISEHNRLYWYRQTLGQGPEFLTYFQNEAQLEKSRLLSDRFSAERPKGSFSTLEIQRTEQGDSAMYLCASSSGGAGQPQHFGDGTRLSIL.

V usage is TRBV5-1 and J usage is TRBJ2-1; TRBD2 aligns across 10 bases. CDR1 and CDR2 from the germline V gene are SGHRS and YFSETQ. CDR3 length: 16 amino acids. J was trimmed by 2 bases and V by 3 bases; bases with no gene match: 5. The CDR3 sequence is CASSSNSGGAYNEQFF. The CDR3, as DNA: TGCGCCAGCAGCTCTAACAGCGGGGGGGCCTACAATGAGCAGTTCTTC.

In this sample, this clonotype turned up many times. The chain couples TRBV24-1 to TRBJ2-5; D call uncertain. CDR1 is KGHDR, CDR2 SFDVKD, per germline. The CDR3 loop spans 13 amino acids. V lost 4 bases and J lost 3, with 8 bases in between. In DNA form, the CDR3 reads TGTGCCACCAGTGACGGCCGAGAAGAGACCCAGTACTTC. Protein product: CATSDGREETQYF.

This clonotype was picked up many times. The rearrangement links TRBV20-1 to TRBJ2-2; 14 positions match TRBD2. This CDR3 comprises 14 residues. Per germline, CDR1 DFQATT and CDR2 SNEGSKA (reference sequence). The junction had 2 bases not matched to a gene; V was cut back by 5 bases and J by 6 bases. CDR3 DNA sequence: TGCAGTGCTCGACTAGCGGGGGGGCCCGGGGAGCTGTTTTTT. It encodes CSARLAGGPGELFF.

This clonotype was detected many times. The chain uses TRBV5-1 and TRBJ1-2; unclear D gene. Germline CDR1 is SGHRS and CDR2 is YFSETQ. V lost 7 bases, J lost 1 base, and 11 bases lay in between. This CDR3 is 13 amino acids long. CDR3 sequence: CASSATVNYGYTF. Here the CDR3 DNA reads TGCGCCAGCTCAGCCACAGTTAACTATGGCTACACCTTC.

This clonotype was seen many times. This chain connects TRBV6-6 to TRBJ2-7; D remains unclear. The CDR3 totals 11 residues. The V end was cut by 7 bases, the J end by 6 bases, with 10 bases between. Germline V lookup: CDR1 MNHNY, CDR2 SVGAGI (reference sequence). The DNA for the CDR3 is TGTGCCAGCACCTCCTTGGGCGAGCAGTACTTC. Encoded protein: CASTSLGEQYF.

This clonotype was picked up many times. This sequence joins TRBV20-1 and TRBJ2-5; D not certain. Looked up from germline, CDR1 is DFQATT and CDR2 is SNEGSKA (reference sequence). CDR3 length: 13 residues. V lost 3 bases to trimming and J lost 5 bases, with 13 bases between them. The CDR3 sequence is CSARPLSWETQYF. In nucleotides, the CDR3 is TGCAGTGCTAGGCCCTTGTCGTGGGAGACCCAGTACTTC.

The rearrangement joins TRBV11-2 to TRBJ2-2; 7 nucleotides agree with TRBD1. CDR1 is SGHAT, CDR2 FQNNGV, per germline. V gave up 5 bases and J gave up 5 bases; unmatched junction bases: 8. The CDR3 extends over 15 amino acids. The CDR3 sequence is CASSRDRVVTGELFF. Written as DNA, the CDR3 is TGTGCCAGCAGCCGCGACAGGGTGGTGACCGGGGAGCTGTTTTTT. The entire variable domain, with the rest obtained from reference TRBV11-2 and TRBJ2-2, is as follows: EAGVAQSPRYKIIEKRQSVAFWCNPISGHATLYWYQQILGQGPKLLIQFQNNGVVDDSQLPKDRFSAERLKGVDSTLKIQPAKLEDSAVYLCASSRDRVVTGELFFGEGSRLTVL.

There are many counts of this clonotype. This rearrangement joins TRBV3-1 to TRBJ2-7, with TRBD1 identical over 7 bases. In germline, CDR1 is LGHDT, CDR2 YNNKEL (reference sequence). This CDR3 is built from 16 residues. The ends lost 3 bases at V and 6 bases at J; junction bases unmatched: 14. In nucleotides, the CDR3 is TGTGCCAGCAGCCAGAACAACAGGGGACAGTTCCCCGAGCAGTACTTC. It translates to CASSQNNRGQFPEQYF.

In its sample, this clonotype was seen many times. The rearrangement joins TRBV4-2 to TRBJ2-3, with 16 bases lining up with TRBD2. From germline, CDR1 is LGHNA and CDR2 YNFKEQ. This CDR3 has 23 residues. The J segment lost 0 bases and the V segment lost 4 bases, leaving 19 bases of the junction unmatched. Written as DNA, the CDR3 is TGTGCCAGCAGCCCCAAACCCTCCGGGACTAGCGGGGGGGCCCTCAAGAGCACAGATACGCAGTATTTT. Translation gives CASSPKPSGTSGGALKSTDTQYF.

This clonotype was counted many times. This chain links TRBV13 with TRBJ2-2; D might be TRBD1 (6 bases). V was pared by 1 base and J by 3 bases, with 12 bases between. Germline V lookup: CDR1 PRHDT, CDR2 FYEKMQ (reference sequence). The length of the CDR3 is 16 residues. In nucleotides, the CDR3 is TGTGCCAGCAGCTTAGTTTGGCAGGGGCACACCGGGGAGCTGTTTTTT. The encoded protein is CASSLVWQGHTGELFF.

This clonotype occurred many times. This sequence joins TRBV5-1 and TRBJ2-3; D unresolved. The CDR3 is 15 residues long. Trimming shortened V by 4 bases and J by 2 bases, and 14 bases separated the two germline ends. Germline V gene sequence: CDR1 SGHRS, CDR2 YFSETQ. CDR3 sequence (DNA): TGCGCCAGCAGCCCCTTCGTTTACCACACAGATACGCAGTATTTT. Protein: CASSPFVYHTDTQYF.

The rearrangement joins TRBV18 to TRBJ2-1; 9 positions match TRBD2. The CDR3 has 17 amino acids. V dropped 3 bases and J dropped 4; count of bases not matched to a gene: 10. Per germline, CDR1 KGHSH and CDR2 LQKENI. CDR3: CASSPPSGAPNYNEQFF. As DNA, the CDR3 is TGTGCCAGCTCACCTCCTAGCGGGGCCCCAAATTACAATGAGCAGTTCTTC.

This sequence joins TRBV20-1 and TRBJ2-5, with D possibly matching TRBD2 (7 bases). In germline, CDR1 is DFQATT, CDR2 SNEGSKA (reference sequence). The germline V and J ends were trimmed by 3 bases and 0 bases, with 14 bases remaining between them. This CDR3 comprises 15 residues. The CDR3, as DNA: TGCAGTGCTAGCGGGGGGCTCCGCGACCAAGAGACCCAGTACTTC. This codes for CSASGGLRDQETQYF.

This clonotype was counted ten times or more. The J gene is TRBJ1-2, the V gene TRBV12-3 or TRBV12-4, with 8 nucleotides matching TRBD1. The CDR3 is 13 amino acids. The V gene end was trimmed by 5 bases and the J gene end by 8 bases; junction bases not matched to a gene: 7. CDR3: CASSPRTGRGYTF. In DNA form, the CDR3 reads TGTGCCAGCAGTCCCCGGACAGGGCGCGGCTACACCTTC.

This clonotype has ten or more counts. CDR3 residues: CASSSGGNPNTGELFF. The CDR3 nucleotides read TGTGCCAGCAGCTCAGGGGGGAACCCGAACACCGGGGAGCTGTTTTTT. V is TRBV7-3 and J is TRBJ2-2; a possible D gene is TRBD1 (7 bases). The CDR3 has 16 residues. With 4 bases removed from V and 0 bases from J, the gap between germline ends came to 12 bases. Germline loops: CDR1 SGHTA, CDR2 FQGTGA.

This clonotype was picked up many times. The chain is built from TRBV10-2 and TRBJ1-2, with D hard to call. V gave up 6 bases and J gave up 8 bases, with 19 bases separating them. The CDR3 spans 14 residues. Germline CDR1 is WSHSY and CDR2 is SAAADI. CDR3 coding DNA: TGCGCCAGCAGGGACGGTCCACGGTTGGGGGGCTACACCTTC. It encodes CASRDGPRLGGYTF.